A single sample gave rise to the 30 T cell receptor beta chains below, sequenced in a study of control samples from healthy donors and cancer patients. This table comes from immunoSEQ multiplex PCR, and its TCRdb copy is limited to in-frame clones, with some not included. Altogether about 170,000 clones are present, 80% to 90% being singletons, with the ten largest covering roughly 5%. Source material: blood. Receptors originate from a woman in her 30s in good health.

The chain joins TRBV6-5 to TRBJ1-1; no clear D gene. The V end was cut by 8 bases, the J end by 8 bases, with 21 bases between. The CDR3 consists of 14 residues. The germline V gene has CDR1 MNHEY and CDR2 SVGAGI. The CDR3 here is CASSPKWSDAEAFF. The CDR3 bases are TGTGCCAGCTCCCCTAAGTGGTCCGACGCGGAAGCTTTCTTT.

The chain has TRBV5-1 and TRBJ1-1; D not resolved. CDR1 is SGHRS and CDR2 is YFSETQ in the germline V gene. The CDR3 is 15 residues long. With 4 bases removed from V and 0 bases from J, the gap between germline ends came to 13 bases. CDR3 residues: CASSRGDKMNTEAFF. The CDR3 DNA is TGCGCCAGCAGCCGGGGAGACAAGATGAACACTGAAGCTTTCTTT. The variable domain in full, completed from reference TRBV5-1 and TRBJ1-1, reads KAGVTQTPRYLIKTRGQQVTLSCSPISGHRSVSWYQQTPGQGLQFLFEYFSETQRNKGNFPGRFSGRQFSNSRSEMNVSTLELGDSALYLCASSRGDKMNTEAFFGQGTRLTVV.

This chain connects TRBV5-1 to TRBJ1-1; a weak D match, TRBD1 (5 bases). The CDR3 is 15 residues long. In germline, CDR1 is SGHRS, CDR2 YFSETQ. With 0 bases removed from V and 0 bases from J, the gap between germline ends came to 9 bases. The CDR3 spells CASSLVGTMNTEAFF. The CDR3 DNA sequence: TGCGCCAGCAGCTTGGTTGGGACGATGAACACTGAAGCTTTCTTT.

The chain links TRBV27 to TRBJ2-7; no clear D. Deletions cut 5 bases from V and 2 bases from J, with 13 bases between. The CDR3 length is 14 residues. CDR1 is MNHEY and CDR2 is SMNVEV in the germline V gene (reference sequence). The CDR3 region has the DNA TGTGCCAGCAGTCCCCTAACGGGTCCCTACGAGCAGTACGTC. Translated: CASSPLTGPYEQYV.

The chain joins TRBV18 to TRBJ2-7; D is perhaps TRBD1 or TRBD2 (5 bases each). The V end lost 6 bases, the J end lost 0 bases, and 18 bases lay between the germline ends. This CDR3 is built from 16 residues. Germline CDR1 and CDR2: KGHSH and LQKENI. For the CDR3, the DNA is TGTGCCAGCTCGCTGAGCCGGGGCAGTAGCTCCTACGAGCAGTACTTC. It is translated as CASSLSRGSSSYEQYF.

The chain has TRBV15 and TRBJ2-5; either TRBD1 or TRBD2 may supply D (7 bases each). The CDR3 covers 14 residues. CDR1 and CDR2 (germline): LNHNV, YYDKDF (reference sequence). Trimming pared 3 bases from V and 5 bases from J, leaving 13 bases between. The CDR3 coding sequence is TGTGCCACCAGCAGCCCCCAGGGGGGGGAGACCCAGTACTTC. Translated: CATSSPQGGETQYF.

The rearrangement uses TRBV19 and TRBJ2-1, with TRBD2 identical over 8 bases. Germline trimming cut 4 bases from V and 7 bases from J; bases unmatched to any gene: 6. Germline assignment: CDR1 LNHDA and CDR2 SQIVND (reference sequence). This CDR3 contains 14 residues. The CDR3 sequence is CASSRGTSRNEQFF. The CDR3 DNA is TGTGCCAGTAGTAGGGGGACTAGTAGGAATGAGCAGTTCTTC.

The V and J genes are TRBV5-4 and TRBJ1-4; D call uncertain. Deletions cut 0 bases from V and 8 bases from J, with 11 bases between. The CDR3 has 14 amino acids. Per the germline V gene, CDR1 is SGHNT and CDR2 is YYREEE (reference sequence). CDR3 bases: TGTGCCAGCAGCTTGGCAGGCAGGTCGGAAAAACTGTTTTTT. Its protein product is CASSLAGRSEKLFF.

The chain employs TRBV2 and TRBJ2-5, with 9 nucleotides matching TRBD1. This CDR3 has 14 residues. V was pared by 6 bases and J by 5 bases, with 7 bases of the junction left unmatched. Germline V gives CDR1 SNHLY, CDR2 FYNNEI. The CDR3 region has the DNA TGTGCCAGCAGCGCCACAGGGGGCTGGGAGACCCAGTACTTC. It specifies CASSATGGWETQYF. The whole variable domain, remainder taken from reference TRBV2 and TRBJ2-5, is EPEVTQTPSHQVTQMGQEVILRCVPISNHLYFYWYRQILGQKVEFLVSFYNNEISEKSEIFDDQFSVERPDGSNFTLKIRSTKLEDSAMYFCASSATGGWETQYFGPGTRLLVL.

CDR3 DNA sequence: TGTGCCAGCAGCCCGGGGGGGTTCGCCGGGGAGCTGTTTTTT. Protein sequence: CASSPGGFAGELFF. The rearrangement uses TRBV7-8 and TRBJ2-2; 8 bases match TRBD2. This CDR3 spans 14 amino acids. Germline V lookup: CDR1 SGHVS, CDR2 FQNEAQ. V shed 5 bases, J shed 6 bases, and the junction held 5 bases outside the gene matches.

The J gene is TRBJ2-5, the V gene TRBV5-4; TRBD2 matches 10 bases. Germline V gene sequence: CDR1 SGHNT, CDR2 YYREEE (reference sequence). The CDR3 runs to 16 residues. Trimming cost V 4 bases and J 1 base; bases outside gene matches: 7. In DNA form, the CDR3 reads TGTGCCAGCAGCCTTAAACTAGCGGGAACCCAAGAGACCCAGTACTTC. Amino acid sequence: CASSLKLAGTQETQYF.

This chain links TRBV4-1 with TRBJ2-2; D uncertain. CDR1 MGHRA and CDR2 YSYEKL come from the germline V gene. V was pared by 3 bases and J by 2 bases, with 13 bases between. The CDR3 runs to 16 residues. The chain's CDR3 is CASSHVGQLNTGELFF. The CDR3 DNA follows: TGCGCCAGCAGCCATGTTGGTCAACTAAACACCGGGGAGCTGTTTTTT.

The J gene is TRBJ2-2, the V gene TRBV3-1 (or the pseudogene TRBV3-2), with D unresolved. CDR1 is LGHDT, CDR2 YNNKEL, per germline (reference sequence). The V and J ends lost 1 base and 5 bases respectively, with 5 bases between them. The CDR3 contains 13 residues. The CDR3 loop is CASSQGRTGELFF. DNA of the CDR3: TGTGCCAGCAGCCAAGGGCGGACCGGGGAGCTGTTTTTT.

This clone was seen a single time. The rearrangement links TRBV10-3 to TRBJ1-2; tentative D call: TRBD1 (5 bases). Germline loops: CDR1 ENHRY, CDR2 SYGVKD. CDR3 length equals 11 residues. Trimming stripped 8 bases from V and 4 bases from J, with 8 bases between. The CDR3 loop reads CAIGGGYGYTF. In nucleotides, the CDR3 is TGTGCCATCGGGGGGGGCTATGGCTACACCTTC.

The rearrangement links TRBV19 to TRBJ2-7; D unresolved. Deletions cut 3 bases from V and 7 bases from J, with 7 bases between. The CDR3 covers 11 residues. Germline CDR1 reads LNHDA; CDR2 reads SQIVND (reference sequence). CDR3 nucleotides: TGTGCCAGTAGTATGGGTCCTGAGCAGTACTTC. This sequence encodes CASSMGPEQYF. Using reference TRBV19 and TRBJ2-7 for the parts outside the CDR3, the full variable domain is DGGITQSPKYLFRKEGQNVTLSCEQNLNHDAMYWYRQDPGQGLRLIYYSQIVNDFQKGDIAEGYSVSREKKESFPLTVTSAQKNPTAFYLCASSMGPEQYFGPGTRLTVT.

V is TRBV7-9 and J is TRBJ2-7; D tentatively fits TRBD1 or TRBD2 (5 bases each). Germline assignment: CDR1 SEHNR and CDR2 FQNEAQ (reference sequence). With 1 base removed from V and 3 bases from J, the gap between germline ends came to 13 bases. This CDR3 is built from 15 residues. The CDR3 sequence is CASSLVGGIIYEQYF. CDR3 nucleotide sequence: TGTGCCAGCAGCTTAGTTGGGGGAATAATCTACGAGCAGTACTTC.

The chain uses TRBV10-3 and TRBJ1-3; no clear D. The CDR3 sequence is 16 residues long. V lost 3 bases, J lost 0 bases, and 12 bases lay in between. Germline assignment: CDR1 ENHRY and CDR2 SYGVKD. CDR3 DNA: TGTGCCATCAGTGACGTTGGGCAGAACTCTGGAAACACCATATATTTT. It codes for CAISDVGQNSGNTIYF.

The chain uses TRBV3-1 (or the pseudogene TRBV3-2) and TRBJ2-5; 7 nucleotides line up with TRBD2. The trim removed 1 base at V and 1 base at J, leaving 6 bases unmatched. Germline V lookup: CDR1 LGHDT, CDR2 YNNKEL (reference sequence). The CDR3 runs to 16 residues. CDR3 bases: TGTGCCAGCAGCCAAGGTCGAGCGGGGCGCCAAGAGACCCAGTACTTC. Translation: CASSQGRAGRQETQYF.

The chain recombines TRBV5-1 with TRBJ2-7; 8 bases agree with TRBD2. From germline, CDR1 is SGHRS and CDR2 YFSETQ. The CDR3 length is 14 residues. V dropped 6 bases and J dropped 0; count of bases not matched to a gene: 5. The CDR3 nucleotides are TGCGCCAGCACCTGGGGGACTAGCTCCTACGAGCAGTACTTC. Translation: CASTWGTSSYEQYF.

This chain uses TRBV7-6 with TRBJ2-7; possibly TRBD2 for D (6 bases). This CDR3 contains 13 residues. From germline, CDR1 is SGHVS and CDR2 FNYEAQ. The V gene lost 5 bases and the J gene lost 4 bases, with 12 bases spanning the gap. The CDR3 DNA is TGTGCCAGCAGCCCCTGGGGGGTATACGAGCAGTACTTC. This sequence encodes CASSPWGVYEQYF. Looking up the rest from reference TRBV7-6 and TRBJ2-7 gives the full variable domain: GAGVSQSPRYKVTKRGQDVALRCDPISGHVSLYWYRQALGQGPEFLTYFNYEAQQDKSGLPNDRFSAERPEGSISTLTIQRTEQRDSAMYRCASSPWGVYEQYFGPGTRLTVT.

The V and J genes are TRBV6-6 and TRBJ2-1; no clear D. CDR3 length: 13 amino acids. In germline, CDR1 is MNHNY, CDR2 SVGAGI (reference sequence). V was cut by 0 bases and J by 5 bases, with 5 bases left in between. CDR3 sequence reads: CASSYSMDNEQFF. CDR3 nucleotide sequence: TGTGCCAGCAGTTACTCGATGGACAATGAGCAGTTCTTC.

The J gene is TRBJ2-1, the V gene TRBV5-1; no clear D gene. Germline CDR1 is SGHRS and CDR2 is YFSETQ. Between the trimmed V and J ends, which lost 4 bases and 4 bases, there was a span of 15 bases. The CDR3 extends over 15 amino acids. For the CDR3, the DNA is TGCGCCAGCAGCCCCGAAGTAGACCTTTACAATGAGCAGTTCTTC. It specifies CASSPEVDLYNEQFF.

This clone was counted only a few times. The gene calls are TRBV7-2 and TRBJ1-1; perhaps TRBD1 as D (6 bases). V was shortened by 5 bases and J by 1 base, with 11 bases between the two germline ends. In germline, CDR1 is SGHTA, CDR2 FQGNSA. This CDR3 has 14 residues. The CDR3 sequence: CASSEGHPNTEAFF. The CDR3 coding sequence is TGTGCCAGCAGCGAGGGACACCCGAACACTGAAGCTTTCTTT.

The rearrangement uses TRBV9 and TRBJ1-1; TRBD1 matches 7 bases. V was clipped by 3 bases and J by 2 bases; unmatched bases: 4. The germline CDR1 and CDR2 sequences are SGDLS and YYNGEE. The CDR3 totals 14 residues. The CDR3 nucleotides read TGTGCCAGCAGCGAGACAGGGCTCAACACTGAAGCTTTCTTT. This gives the protein CASSETGLNTEAFF.

This clone has only one observation. V gene TRBV5-1 combines with J gene TRBJ1-1; the match to TRBD1 covers 12 bases. The junction had 12 bases not matched to a gene; V was cut back by 4 bases and J by 5 bases. Germline V gene lookup returns CDR1 SGHRS and CDR2 YFSETQ. This CDR3 spans 17 amino acids. Written as DNA, the CDR3 is TGCGCCAGCAGCCCGGGGACAGGGGGCTCTGTAGGTACTGAAGCTTTCTTT. This sequence encodes CASSPGTGGSVGTEAFF.

The chain has TRBV6-5 and TRBJ1-4; D is uncertain. The germline V gene encodes CDR1 MNHEY and CDR2 SVGAGI. Trimming removed 5 bases at V and 6 bases at J, with 7 bases between. This CDR3 is built from 12 residues. The CDR3 DNA sequence: TGTGCCAGCAGTCGGGAGGATGAAAAACTGTTTTTT. Translated: CASSREDEKLFF.

The chain carries TRBV6-4 and TRBJ1-2; TRBD1 is a possible D gene (5 bases). This CDR3 spans 14 amino acids. Trimming left V 2 bases short and J 8 bases short, with 15 bases between. CDR1 and CDR2 from the germline V gene are MRHNA and SNTAGT. Here the CDR3 DNA reads TGTGCCAGCAGTGACAATGGGCAGGGAGGCGGCTACACCTTC. It is translated as CASSDNGQGGGYTF.

The chain carries TRBV2 and TRBJ2-1; TRBD2 is a possible D gene (6 bases). Germline V lookup: CDR1 SNHLY, CDR2 FYNNEI. V lost 5 bases to trimming and J lost 7 bases, with 18 bases between them. CDR3 length: 15 residues. CDR3: CASSRGDGGFNEQFF. The CDR3 coding sequence is TGTGCCAGCAGTAGGGGCGACGGAGGGTTTAATGAGCAGTTCTTC.

A remark on this clone: The sample contains more than one DNA sequence encoding this CDR3. The V call is TRBV30, the J call TRBJ1-1; no clear D gene. This CDR3 is built from 17 residues. V dropped 4 bases and J dropped 0 bases, with 21 bases sitting between them. Germline V gene lookup returns CDR1 GTSNPN and CDR2 SVGIG (reference sequence). The CDR3 nucleotides read TGTGCCTGGAACACCGGCCTGTCCTCACGCATGAACACTGAAGCTTTCTTT. Protein sequence: CAWNTGLSSRMNTEAFF.

The chain joins TRBV27 to TRBJ1-1; TRBD1 might be the D (6 bases). Germline CDR1 is MNHEY and CDR2 is SMNVEV (reference sequence). This CDR3 is 12 amino acids long. The CDR3 nucleotides read TGTGCTTCACGGCAGGGGACCACTGAAGCTTTCTTT. Its translation: CASRQGTTEAFF.